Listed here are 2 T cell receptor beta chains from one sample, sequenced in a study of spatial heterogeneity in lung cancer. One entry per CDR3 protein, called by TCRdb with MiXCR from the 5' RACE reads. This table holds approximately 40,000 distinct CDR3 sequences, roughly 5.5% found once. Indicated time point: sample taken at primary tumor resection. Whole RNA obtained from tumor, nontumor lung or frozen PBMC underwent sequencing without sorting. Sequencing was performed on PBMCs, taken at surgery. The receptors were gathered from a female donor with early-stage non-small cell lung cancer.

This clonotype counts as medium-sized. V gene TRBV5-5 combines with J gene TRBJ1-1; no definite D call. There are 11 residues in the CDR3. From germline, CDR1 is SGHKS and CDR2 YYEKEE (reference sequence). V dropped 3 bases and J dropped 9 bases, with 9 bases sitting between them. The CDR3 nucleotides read TGTGCCAGCAGCTCCTCCGGACAAGCTTTCTTT. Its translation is CASSSSGQAFF.

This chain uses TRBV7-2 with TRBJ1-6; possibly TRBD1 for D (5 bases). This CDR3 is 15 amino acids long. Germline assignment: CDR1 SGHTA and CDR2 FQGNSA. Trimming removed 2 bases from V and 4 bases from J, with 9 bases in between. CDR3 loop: CASSLTGGYNSPLHF. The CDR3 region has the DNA TGTGCCAGCAGCTTAACAGGCGGGTATAATTCACCCCTCCACTTT. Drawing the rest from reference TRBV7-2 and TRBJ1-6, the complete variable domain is GAGVSQSPSNKVTEKGKDVELRCDPISGHTALYWYRQSLGQGLEFLIYFQGNSAPDKSGLPSDRFSAERTGGSVSTLTIQRTQQEDSAVYLCASSLTGGYNSPLHFGNGTRLTVT.